This entry describes one T cell receptor beta chain. These data belong to a study of blood T cell repertoires in COVID-19. TCRdb's copy holds only in-frame clones and misses some; the assay was immunoSEQ multiplex PCR. The table has a few hundred thousand clones, under 90% seen once. Trimming shortened V by 2 bases and J by 10 bases, and 9 bases separated the two germline ends. The CDR3 is 12 residues long. The TCR originated in a woman younger than 30 with acute or convalescent COVID-19. This sequence joins TRBV23-1 and TRBJ2-1; possibly TRBD1 for D (6 bases). TRBV23-1 is an ORF for which the function is uncertain. The material sequenced was peripheral blood. CDR3 in amino acids: CASSQTGTEQFF. CDR3 nucleotide sequence: TGCGCCAGCAGTCAAACGGGGACAGAGCAGTTCTTC.